These T cell receptor beta chains were read from a single sample in a study of read filtering for tumor transcriptome and immune sequencing. Each CDR3 protein gets one entry after TCRdb re-called the reads with MiXCR. The sample includes about 62,000 distinct CDR3 sequences, less than 20% of them seen just once. The sample taken for sequencing was a population of CD138-negative cells sorted from bone marrow. These receptors originate from a donor aged 40 or older with multiple myeloma. Each CDR3 is given with its conserved first and last residue. A D gene is named only where the DNA matches it firmly. Size values are once, few and many counts, or a class for expanded clones, and some rows have none.

d_gene,v_gene,abundance,len,j_gene,CDR3aa,CDR3nt
TRBD2,TRBV28,many,15,TRBJ2-7,CASSSLAGGLPEQYF,TGTGCCAGCAGTTCCTTAGCGGGAGGCCTCCCCGAGCAGTACTTC
NA,TRBV20-1,many,12,TRBJ2-1,CSASNDGGARVF,TGCAGTGCTAGTAATGACGGCGGAGCCCGGGTCTTC
NA,TRBV4-1,NA,16,TRBJ1-2,CASSQGPGFSNYGYTF,TGCGCCAGCAGCCAAGGTCCGGGCTTCAGCAACTATGGCTACACCTTC
TRBD2,TRBV12-3/TRBV12-4,many,18,TRBJ2-1,CASSLGTSGSGAYNEQFF,TGTGCCAGCAGTTTAGGGACTAGCGGGAGTGGCGCCTACAATGAGCAGTTCTTC
TRBD1,TRBV5-1,many,14,TRBJ2-7,CASSLEGGNDEQYF,TGCGCCAGCAGCTTGGAAGGGGGCAACGACGAGCAGTACTTC
TRBD2,TRBV7-9,many,18,TRBJ2-3,CASSKRTTSGASTDTQYF,TGTGCCAGCAGCAAGAGGACCACTAGCGGGGCTAGCACAGATACGCAGTATTTT
NA,TRBV28,many,15,TRBJ2-7,CASSRWVGTSYEQYF,TGTGCCAGCAGTCGATGGGTTGGGACCTCCTACGAGCAGTACTTC
TRBD1,TRBV5-1,many,16,TRBJ1-1,CASSLTRTGESAEAFF,TGCGCCAGCAGCTTGACCCGGACAGGGGAGTCCGCTGAAGCTTTCTTT
NA,TRBV28,many,11,TRBJ2-1,CASAQGSKQFF,TGTGCCAGCGCGCAGGGCAGTAAGCAGTTCTTC
NA,TRBV25-1,many,17,TRBJ2-6,CASSEFGGSSGANVLTF,TGTGCCAGCAGTGAATTTGGCGGAAGCTCTGGGGCCAACGTCCTGACTTTC
TRBD2,TRBV27,few,16,TRBJ2-1,CASSPRGLAGFNEQFF,TGTGCCAGCAGTCCCCGCGGACTAGCGGGATTCAATGAGCAGTTCTTC
NA,TRBV20-1,many,16,TRBJ2-5,CSAHEDAFRLQETQYF,TGCAGTGCTCACGAGGACGCTTTTAGATTACAAGAGACCCAGTACTTC
TRBD1,TRBV9,many,14,TRBJ2-7,CASSPGQGDYEQYF,TGTGCCAGCAGCCCCGGACAGGGAGACTACGAGCAGTACTTC
TRBD1,TRBV29-1,NA,14,TRBJ1-2,CSARTGGANYGYTF,TGCAGCGCCCGGACAGGGGGAGCTAACTATGGCTACACCTTC
NA,TRBV5-1,many,15,TRBJ1-1,CASSFDRLMNTEAFF,TGCGCCAGCAGCTTTGACAGGTTGATGAACACTGAAGCTTTCTTT
TRBD2,TRBV29-1,many,14,TRBJ2-1,CSVTSGKSYNEQFF,TGCAGCGTTACTAGCGGCAAGTCCTACAATGAGCAGTTCTTC
NA,TRBV29-1,many,12,TRBJ1-1,CSVEAPGTEAFF,TGCAGCGTTGAAGCCCCGGGCACTGAAGCTTTCTTT
TRBD2,TRBV20-1,many,15,TRBJ2-1,CSASGGVAGYGVQFF,TGCAGTGCTAGCGGGGGGGTAGCGGGGTATGGGGTGCAGTTCTTC
NA,TRBV20-1,many,16,TRBJ2-3,CSARLFDYHYTDTQYF,TGCAGTGCTAGACTTTTTGACTACCATTACACAGATACGCAGTATTTT
TRBD2,TRBV14,NA,17,TRBJ2-5,CASSSRRTSGSRETQYF,TGTGCCAGCAGCTCCCGCCGGACTAGCGGGAGTCGGGAGACCCAGTACTTC
TRBD2,TRBV20-1,many,14,TRBJ2-3,CSAVAGGVTDTQYF,TGCAGTGCCGTAGCGGGGGGAGTCACAGATACGCAGTATTTT
NA,TRBV20-1,many,14,TRBJ2-1,CSARVLANYNEQFF,TGCAGTGCTAGAGTATTAGCGAATTACAATGAGCAGTTCTTC
NA,TRBV2,many,13,TRBJ2-5,CASSESIQETQYF,TGTGCCAGCAGTGAGAGTATACAAGAGACCCAGTACTTC
TRBD1,TRBV28,many,15,TRBJ2-5,CASSLTGEIQETQYF,TGTGCCAGCAGTTTAACAGGGGAGATCCAAGAGACCCAGTACTTC
NA,TRBV6-1,many,13,TRBJ2-1,CASSDGLYNEQFF,TGTGCCAGCAGTGATGGACTTTACAATGAGCAGTTCTTC
TRBD1,TRBV7-9,few,16,TRBJ1-1,CASSPPTGAVNTEAFF,TGTGCCAGCAGCCCTCCGACAGGGGCCGTCAACACTGAAGCTTTCTTT
TRBD1,TRBV29-1,many,15,TRBJ2-1,CSVRVDRGVYNEQFF,TGCAGCGTACGGGTTGACAGGGGCGTCTACAATGAGCAGTTCTTC
TRBD2,TRBV20-1,many,14,TRBJ2-3,CSARGLAGDDTQYF,TGCAGTGCCAGAGGGCTAGCGGGGGACGATACGCAGTATTTT
NA,TRBV10-2,many,12,TRBJ2-2,CASSSGTGELFF,TGCGCCAGCAGTTCGGGCACCGGGGAGCTGTTTTTT
TRBD2,TRBV20-1,many,13,TRBJ2-1,CSASGRSYNEQFF,TGCAGTGCTAGCGGGAGGTCCTACAATGAGCAGTTCTTC
NA,TRBV5-1,many,12,TRBJ2-1,CASSLFGDEQFF,TGCGCCAGCAGCTTGTTTGGCGATGAGCAGTTCTTC
NA,TRBV5-1,many,15,TRBJ2-6,CASSLLAAGANVLTF,TGCGCCAGCAGCTTGTTGGCTGCTGGGGCCAACGTCCTGACTTTC
NA,TRBV9,NA,11,TRBJ2-3,CASSPVSGPYF,TGTGCCAGCTCCCCGGTCTCCGGGCCGTATTTT
NA,TRBV11-2,many,13,TRBJ2-1,CASSLDVVNEQFF,TGTGCCAGCAGCTTAGATGTGGTCAATGAGCAGTTCTTC
TRBD1,TRBV5-1,many,14,TRBJ2-7,CASSLEGQGYEQYF,TGCGCCAGCAGCTTGGAGGGACAGGGATACGAGCAGTACTTC
NA,TRBV29-1,many,13,TRBJ1-2,CSVESGLNYGYTF,TGCAGCGTTGAGTCGGGACTCAACTATGGCTACACCTTC
TRBD1,TRBV23-1,NA,15,TRBJ2-1,CASASRDSSYNEQFF,TGCGCCAGCGCCTCCCGGGACAGCTCCTACAATGAGCAGTTCTTC
NA,TRBV15,many,15,TRBJ1-5,CATSRAWGSNQPQHF,TGTGCCACCAGCAGAGCGTGGGGGAGCAATCAGCCCCAGCATTTT
NA,TRBV7-2,few,15,TRBJ2-5,CASSLGGGLQETQYF,TGTGCCAGCAGCTTAGGGGGGGGGCTTCAAGAGACCCAGTACTTC
NA,TRBV6-2/TRBV6-3,many,13,TRBJ2-7,CASSYVGRDEQYF,TGTGCCAGCAGTTACGTCGGGAGAGACGAGCAGTACTTC
NA,TRBV12-3/TRBV12-4,many,15,TRBJ2-3,CASSWRDTYTDTQYF,TGTGCCAGCAGTTGGCGGGACACCTACACAGATACGCAGTATTTT
NA,TRBV30,many,13,TRBJ2-2,CAWSRPNTGELFF,TGTGCCTGGAGTCGACCTAACACCGGGGAGCTGTTTTTT
TRBD2,TRBV4-1,many,17,TRBJ2-3,CASSPRTSGIHTDTQYF,TGCGCCAGCAGCCCTCGGACTAGCGGGATACACACAGATACGCAGTATTTT
TRBD2,TRBV15,few,15,TRBJ2-7,CATSRVRGSSYEQYF,TGTGCCACCAGCAGAGTGCGGGGGAGCTCCTACGAGCAGTACTTC
TRBD2,TRBV2,many,16,TRBJ2-3,CASSDRLAGYTDTQYF,TGTGCCAGCAGTGACCGGCTAGCGGGGTACACAGATACGCAGTATTTT
TRBD1,TRBV20-1,many,14,TRBJ2-5,CSAGLDRDQETQYF,TGCAGTGCTGGGTTGGACAGGGACCAAGAGACCCAGTACTTC
NA,TRBV3-1,many,13,TRBJ2-7,CASSQGRTGEQYF,TGTGCCAGCAGCCAGGGACGGACGGGCGAGCAGTACTTC
NA,TRBV6-6,many,15,TRBJ2-7,CASRFTSNSFYEQYF,TGTGCCAGCAGATTTACTAGCAATTCTTTTTACGAGCAGTACTTC
NA,TRBV7-8,many,9,TRBJ2-5,CVLGETQYF,TGTGTTTTGGGGGAGACCCAGTACTTC
TRBD2,TRBV20-1,many,14,TRBJ2-7,CSAREGLASSGQYF,TGCAGTGCTAGAGAGGGACTAGCGAGTTCAGGGCAGTACTTC
NA,TRBV19,many,14,TRBJ2-1,CASRQGSSYNEQFF,TGTGCCAGTCGCCAGGGGAGTAGCTACAATGAGCAGTTCTTC
TRBD1,TRBV29-1,many,14,TRBJ2-3,CSVVRTGGGDTQYF,TGCAGCGTTGTCCGGACAGGGGGCGGTGATACGCAGTATTTT
TRBD2,TRBV12-3/TRBV12-4,few,15,TRBJ2-5,CASSPSSGGHETQYF,TGTGCCAGCAGTCCCTCAAGCGGGGGGCATGAGACCCAGTACTTC
TRBD1,TRBV27,many,19,TRBJ2-2,CASRSTGFGQGGNTGELFF,TGTGCCAGCAGATCGACAGGGTTTGGCCAAGGAGGCAACACCGGGGAGCTGTTTTTT
NA,TRBV5-1,medium-sized,15,TRBJ2-1,CASRPGHYTDNEQFF,TGCGCCAGCAGACCGGGACACTATACGGACAATGAGCAGTTCTTC
TRBD2,TRBV30,few,14,TRBJ2-3,CAWSVQQRGGRRYF,TGTGCCTGGAGTGTACAACAGCGGGGGGGCCGTAGGTATTTT
NA,TRBV20-1,many,14,TRBJ2-2,CSARQGTNTGELFF,TGCAGTGCTAGGCAGGGTACGAACACCGGGGAGCTGTTTTTT
NA,TRBV7-3,NA,18,TRBJ2-1,CASSLLPLDGGSYNEQFF,TGTGCCAGCAGCTTGCTCCCTCTTGACGGGGGCTCCTACAATGAGCAGTTCTTC
NA,TRBV2,many,14,TRBJ2-1,CASSEGYPRNEQFF,TGTGCCAGCAGTGAGGGGTATCCGAGAAATGAGCAGTTCTTC